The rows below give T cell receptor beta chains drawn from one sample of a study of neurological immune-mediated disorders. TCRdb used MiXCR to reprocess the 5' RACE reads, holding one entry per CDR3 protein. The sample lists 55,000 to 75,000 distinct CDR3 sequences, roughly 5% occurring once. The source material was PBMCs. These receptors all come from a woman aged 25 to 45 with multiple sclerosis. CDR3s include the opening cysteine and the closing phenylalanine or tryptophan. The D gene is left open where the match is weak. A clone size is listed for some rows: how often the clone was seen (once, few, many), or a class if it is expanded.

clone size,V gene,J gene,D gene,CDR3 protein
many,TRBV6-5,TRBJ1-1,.,CASRKGQGPTEAFF
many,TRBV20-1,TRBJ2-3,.,CSASRGAVTDTQYF
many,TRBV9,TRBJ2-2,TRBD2,CASSSVGRGGTGELFF
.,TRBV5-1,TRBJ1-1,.,CASSVADHKNTEAFF
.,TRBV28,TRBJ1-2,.,CASKGGHWNGYTF
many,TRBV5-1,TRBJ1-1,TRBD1,CASSLDRGHTEAFF
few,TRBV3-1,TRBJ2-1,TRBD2,CASSPGLAGGLDEQFF
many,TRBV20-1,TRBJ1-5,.,CSAREQGEFSQPQHF
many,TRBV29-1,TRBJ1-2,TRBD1,CSAETGAYGYTF
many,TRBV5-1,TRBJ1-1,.,CASSAGQNTEAFF
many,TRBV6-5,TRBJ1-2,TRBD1,CASSYVGQGGTNYGYTF
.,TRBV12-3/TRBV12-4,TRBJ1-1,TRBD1,CASRQRQGKKTEAFF
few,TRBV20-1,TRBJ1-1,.,CSARDPRGDTEAFF
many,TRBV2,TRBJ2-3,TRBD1,CASSEVPGQGTDTQYF